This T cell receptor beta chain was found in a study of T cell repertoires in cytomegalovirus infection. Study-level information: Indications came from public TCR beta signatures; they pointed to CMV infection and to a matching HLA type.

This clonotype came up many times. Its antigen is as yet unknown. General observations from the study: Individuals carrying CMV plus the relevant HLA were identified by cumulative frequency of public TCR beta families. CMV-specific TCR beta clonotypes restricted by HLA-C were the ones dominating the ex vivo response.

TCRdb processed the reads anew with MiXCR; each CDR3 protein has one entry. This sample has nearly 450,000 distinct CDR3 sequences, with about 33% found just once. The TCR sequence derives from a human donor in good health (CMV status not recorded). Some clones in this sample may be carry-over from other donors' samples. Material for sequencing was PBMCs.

The CDR3 nucleotides are TGTGCCAGCAGCCTTCGACAAGGGAGCACAGATACGCAGTATTTT. This codes for CASSLRQGSTDTQYF. The chain couples TRBV7-9 to TRBJ2-3, with D unresolved. V shed 5 bases and J shed 0 bases, with 12 bases lying between them. The CDR3 covers 15 residues. Germline values: CDR1 SEHNR, CDR2 FQNEAQ (reference sequence).